This T cell receptor (beta chain) was recovered during a study of blood T cell repertoires in COVID-19. Study background: Material from acute and convalescent COVID-19 was sourced from the United States, Italy and Spain. T cells, B-cell-depleted T cells, or PBMCs supplied cDNA or gDNA.

Per the original methods: Quantification of nucleated cells was approximated via reference gene primer amplification. The method was immunoSEQ multiplex PCR; TCRdb's version includes in-frame clones alone and lacks a portion of them. Clone size and V and J calls were adopted from that table, with D and trimming inferred from the DNA. The data show over 85,000 clones, about nine tenths seen once. The V end was cut by 8 bases, the J end by 3 bases, with 17 bases between. Per the germline V gene, CDR1 is MNHEY and CDR2 is SMNVEV (reference sequence). The CDR3 spans 14 residues. The sample comprised peripheral blood. The rearrangement links TRBV27 to TRBJ2-7; D is undetermined. This sequence was found in a man aged 18 to 29 with acute or convalescent COVID-19. The CDR3 loop reads CASSFRGISYEQYF. DNA of the CDR3: TGTGCCAGCTCTTTCCGCGGCATTAGCTACGAGCAGTACTTC.